This T cell receptor (beta chain) was identified during a study of cytomegalovirus exposure and HLA in healthy donors. CDR1 is SGHRS, CDR2 YFSETQ, per germline. Trimming stripped 5 bases from V and 5 bases from J, with 10 bases between. This CDR3 contains 12 residues. Both 60 Vbeta primers and 13 Jbeta primers went into the PCR. TCRdb's table, derived via immunoSEQ multiplex PCR, lists solely in-frame clones and lacks some. Of roughly 140,000 clones detected, roughly 83% appear once; the ten largest clones hold around 4.1%. Note on this clone: The antigen is unknown.

The study, taken as a whole, reports: In a later analysis, TCR beta V- and J-gene trimming was associated with a missense DCLRE1C variant. CMV serostatus was the sole immune exposure information available.

Specimen: PBMCs. This sequence was found in a man aged 40-50 years in good health and CMV-seropositive. The chain combines TRBV5-1 with TRBJ1-1, with D possibly being TRBD1 (6 bases). The DNA for the CDR3 is TGCGCCAGCAGGGAAGGGGGTACTGAAGCTTTCTTT. It codes for CASREGGTEAFF.